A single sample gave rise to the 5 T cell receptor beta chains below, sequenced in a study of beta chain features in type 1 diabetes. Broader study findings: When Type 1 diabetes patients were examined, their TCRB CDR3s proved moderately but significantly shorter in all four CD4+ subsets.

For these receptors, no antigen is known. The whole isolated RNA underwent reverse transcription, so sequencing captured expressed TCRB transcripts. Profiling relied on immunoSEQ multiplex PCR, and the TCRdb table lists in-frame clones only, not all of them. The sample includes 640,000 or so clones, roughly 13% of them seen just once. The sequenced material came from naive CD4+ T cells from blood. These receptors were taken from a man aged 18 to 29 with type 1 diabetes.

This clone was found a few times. The CDR3 DNA sequence: TGTGCCACCAGCAGAGATATGGGGGCGTATGGCTACACCTTC. This sequence encodes CATSRDMGAYGYTF. This chain links TRBV15 with TRBJ1-2; tentatively, D is TRBD1 (6 bases). The CDR3 consists of 14 residues. The germline V gene has CDR1 LNHNV and CDR2 YYDKDF (reference sequence). Between the trimmed V and J ends, which lost 0 bases and 5 bases, there was a span of 10 bases.

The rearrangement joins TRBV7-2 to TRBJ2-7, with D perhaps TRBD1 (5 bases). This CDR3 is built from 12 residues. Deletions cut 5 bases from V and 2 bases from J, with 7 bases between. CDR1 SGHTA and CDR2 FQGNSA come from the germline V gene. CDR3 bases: TGTGCCAGCAGCAGGGGAACCTACGAGCAGTACTTC. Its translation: CASSRGTYEQYF.

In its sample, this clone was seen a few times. This chain's CDR3 is CASSLYDRANSPLHF. In DNA, the CDR3 is TGTGCCAGCAGTTTATACGACAGGGCCAATTCACCCCTCCACTTT. The chain couples TRBV27 to TRBJ1-6, with 7 bases lining up with TRBD1. V shed 1 base, J shed 7 bases, and the junction held 4 bases outside the gene matches. The germline V gene encodes CDR1 MNHEY and CDR2 SMNVEV (reference sequence). The CDR3 length is 15 residues.

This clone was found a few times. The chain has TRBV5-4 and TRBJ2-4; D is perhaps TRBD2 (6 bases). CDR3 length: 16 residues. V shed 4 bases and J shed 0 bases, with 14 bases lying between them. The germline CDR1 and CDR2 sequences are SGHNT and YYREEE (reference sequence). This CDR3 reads CASSPRGALAKNIQYF. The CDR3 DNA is TGTGCCAGCAGCCCCCGCGGGGCTCTAGCCAAAAACATTCAGTACTTC.

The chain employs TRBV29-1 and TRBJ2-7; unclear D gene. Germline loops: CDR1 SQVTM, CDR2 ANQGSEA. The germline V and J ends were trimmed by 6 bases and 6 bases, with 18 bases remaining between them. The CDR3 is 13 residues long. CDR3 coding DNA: TGCAGCGTCACCAAGGTGGGTTCGCTCGAGCAGTACTTC. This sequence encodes CSVTKVGSLEQYF.